The rows below give T cell receptor beta chains drawn from one sample of a study of a mutant IDH1 vaccine in newly diagnosed glioma. Method: immunoSEQ multiplex PCR; TCRdb's copy keeps in-frame clones and lacks some. The sample includes around 32,000 clones, about four fifths of them seen just once. No antigen is known for these receptors. The sample was PBMCs, taken from a glioma patient whose treatment included an IDH1 peptide vaccine. The receptors derive from a woman in her late teens or twenties with glioma. Both conserved end residues are part of each CDR3. The D gene is left open where the match is weak. Clone size, where shown, is once, few, many, or a class for clones that have expanded.

v_gene	j_gene	d_gene	abundance	CDR3nt	CDR3aa
TRBV7-9	TRBJ2-3	NA	NA	TGTGCCAGCAGCTTAGAGGGGCTGGCGCAGTATTTT	CASSLEGLAQYF
TRBV29-1	TRBJ2-1	NA	once	TGCAGCGCAATGACTTACAATGAGCAGTTCTTC	CSAMTYNEQFF
TRBV27	TRBJ1-5	NA	NA	TGTGCCAGCAGTTTCCCCAATCAGCCCCAGCATTTT	CASSFPNQPQHF
TRBV6-1	TRBJ1-5	NA	NA	TGTGCCAGCAGTGAAGCGGTATTAGGCAGCTACAATCAGCCCCAGCATTTT	CASSEAVLGSYNQPQHF
TRBV6-1	TRBJ2-7	NA	NA	TGTGCCAGCACTACCTTAGCCAGCCCCAAAATGGAGCAGTACTTC	CASTTLASPKMEQYF
TRBV6-5	TRBJ2-2	NA	NA	TGTGCCAGCAGGCAGGGCACCACCGGGGAGCTGTTTTTT	CASRQGTTGELFF
TRBV4-2	TRBJ2-7	NA	NA	TGTGCCAGCAGCCAAGAAACGGATGATGGGCAGTACTTC	CASSQETDDGQYF
TRBV28	TRBJ1-1	NA	NA	TGTGCCAGCAGTTTATTGGAATTCGGAGCTTTCTTT	CASSLLEFGAFF
TRBV9	TRBJ2-7	NA	NA	TGTGCCAGCAGCGGACGGACCGACGGGGAGCAGTACTTC	CASSGRTDGEQYF
TRBV27	TRBJ1-5	NA	NA	TGTGCCAGCAGTTTATCCGCAGGGAAGCCCCAGCATTTT	CASSLSAGKPQHF
TRBV4-1	TRBJ2-7	TRBD1	NA	TGCGCCAGCAGCCATGGCCTCCCGGGACAGGCCTACGAGCAGTACTTC	CASSHGLPGQAYEQYF
TRBV27	TRBJ2-1	NA	once	TGTGCCAGCGGACGTGAGAGCTCCTACAATGAGCAGTTCTTC	CASGRESSYNEQFF
TRBV28	TRBJ1-1	NA	few	TGTGCCAGCAGGTTTTCTGGGGGCACTGAAGCTTTCTTT	CASRFSGGTEAFF
TRBV29-1	TRBJ2-7	TRBD2	NA	TGCAGCGGACTAGCGGGGGACAACTACGAGCAGTACTTC	CSGLAGDNYEQYF
TRBV7-3	TRBJ2-1	NA	NA	TGTGCCAGCAGCCCCCGCCTGCGGGATTACAATGAGCAGTTCTTC	CASSPRLRDYNEQFF
TRBV28	TRBJ1-1	TRBD1	NA	TGTGCCAGCAGTTACCGGGACAGGGTATCGGGAGCTTTCTTT	CASSYRDRVSGAFF
TRBV6-6	TRBJ1-2	NA	NA	TGTGCCAGCTCCCCGGCTAACTATGGCTACACCTTC	CASSPANYGYTF
TRBV6-1	TRBJ2-1	TRBD1	NA	TGTGCCAGCAGAGGGACAGGGGTATCCTACAATGAGCAGTTCTTC	CASRGTGVSYNEQFF
TRBV6-6	TRBJ1-2	NA	NA	TGTGCCAGCAGTTACTCGTACAGGGAGAGCTACACCTTC	CASSYSYRESYTF
TRBV7-2	TRBJ1-5	NA	NA	TGTGCCGTAGGCTGGGGCGGCAATCAGCCCCAGCATTTT	CAVGWGGNQPQHF
TRBV6-5	TRBJ2-3	TRBD2	NA	TGTGCCAGCAGTTACGGACTAGCGGGACTTACGCAGTATTTT	CASSYGLAGLTQYF
TRBV25-1	TRBJ2-7	TRBD2	NA	TGTGCCAGCAGTGCAGGTGCTGCGGGAGGCCTCTCCTACGAGCAGTACTTC	CASSAGAAGGLSYEQYF
TRBV28	TRBJ2-3	TRBD1	NA	TGTGCCAGCAGTGGGCGACAGGGAGCGGTTGCCCGCACAGATACGCAGTATTTT	CASSGRQGAVARTDTQYF
TRBV19	TRBJ1-5	NA	NA	TGTGCCAGTAGTATCAAGAGGGGCCTAGGGAGCAATCAGCCCCAGCATTTT	CASSIKRGLGSNQPQHF
TRBV4-2	TRBJ2-3	TRBD2	NA	TGTGCCAGCAGCCAAACCCCGTGGAGTAGCGGGGGCCCAGATACGCAGTATTTT	CASSQTPWSSGGPDTQYF
TRBV7-6	TRBJ2-1	TRBD2	NA	TGTGCCAGCAGCTTATACCCGATGCGGGGTTCGGGAGGGTATGAGCAGTTCTTC	CASSLYPMRGSGGYEQFF
TRBV28	TRBJ2-1	NA	NA	TGTGCCAGCAGTTTATACGTTCCAGGTGAGCAGTTCTTC	CASSLYVPGEQFF
TRBV7-2	TRBJ2-3	NA	NA	TGTGCCAGCAGCTTCTCAGATACGCAGTATTTT	CASSFSDTQYF
TRBV2	TRBJ1-2	NA	NA	TGTGCCAGCAGTGGGGGGCAGGGGAGTACTCCCTATGGCTACACCTTC	CASSGGQGSTPYGYTF
TRBV7-9	TRBJ1-1	NA	NA	TGTGCCAGCAGCTTTATAGAGCGGAACACTGAAGCTTTCTTT	CASSFIERNTEAFF
TRBV7-9	TRBJ1-4	NA	NA	TGTGCCAGCAGCTTCGACGGGGCGCGGATTGGTGAAAAACTGTTTTTT	CASSFDGARIGEKLFF
TRBV11-1	TRBJ2-7	TRBD1	NA	TGTGCCAGCAGCGGGACAGGGAAGACGGAGCAGTACTTC	CASSGTGKTEQYF
TRBV10-3	TRBJ1-2	TRBD1	NA	TGTGCCATCAGTGAGCTACGGACAGGCGGCTACACCTTC	CAISELRTGGYTF
TRBV9	TRBJ1-1	TRBD1	NA	TGTGCCAGCAGCCTACCGGGGACAGGGCAAACTGAAGCTTTCTTT	CASSLPGTGQTEAFF
TRBV5-1	TRBJ1-6	TRBD1	NA	TGCGCCAGCAGTTGGGACAGGAATTCACCCCTCCACTTT	CASSWDRNSPLHF
TRBV7-2	TRBJ1-1	NA	NA	TGTGCCAGCATCACTACGGGGGGCACAGCTTTCTTT	CASITTGGTAFF
TRBV6-4	TRBJ2-3	TRBD1	NA	TGTGCCAGCAGCGGACAGGGAGGAGGCACAGATACGCAGTATTTT	CASSGQGGGTDTQYF
TRBV27	TRBJ1-1	NA	NA	TGTGCCAGCAGTTTATCAGGTCCGCTGAACACTGAAGCTTTCTTT	CASSLSGPLNTEAFF
TRBV19	TRBJ1-2	TRBD1	NA	TGTGCCAGTAGGCAGCATGGGACAGACACCTTC	CASRQHGTDTF
TRBV7-6	TRBJ1-1	NA	once	TGTGCCAGCAGCCCAACCCTGAACACTGAAGCTTTCTTT	CASSPTLNTEAFF
TRBV27	TRBJ2-2	TRBD1	NA	TGTGCCAGCAGTCGCCTAGGGGGGACAGGGGGCTATGAGAACACCGGGGAGCTGTTTTTT	CASSRLGGTGGYENTGELFF
TRBV4-1	TRBJ2-1	NA	NA	TGCGCCAGCAGCCAAGGGAGGCAAAGCTCCTACAATGAGCAGTTCTTC	CASSQGRQSSYNEQFF
TRBV7-2	TRBJ2-2	TRBD1	NA	TGTGCCAGCAGCTTCGGGACAGGGGGCCCCGGGGAGCTGTTTTTT	CASSFGTGGPGELFF
TRBV5-4	TRBJ2-5	NA	NA	TGTGCCAGCAGCTTAGGGGTTTCTGGGGGCGCGGATGAGACCCAGTACTTC	CASSLGVSGGADETQYF
TRBV29-1	TRBJ2-7	TRBD2	NA	TGCAGCGTTGAGTGGGCTAGCGGGAGCTACGAGCAGTACTTC	CSVEWASGSYEQYF
TRBV6-1	TRBJ2-7	NA	NA	TGTGCCAGCAGTGGCCGGGACTTGAGCTCCTACGAGCAGTACTTC	CASSGRDLSSYEQYF
TRBV28	TRBJ2-1	NA	NA	TGTGCCAGCAGTTCCGTCGACAGCAGGTATGAGCAGTTCTTC	CASSSVDSRYEQFF
TRBV6-1	TRBJ2-5	TRBD2	NA	TGTGCCAGCAGTGGACGGAGACTAGCGGGAGCAACGGAGGAGACCCAGTACTTC	CASSGRRLAGATEETQYF
TRBV4-1	TRBJ1-4	NA	NA	TGCGCCAGCAGCCAAGAACCCGACCCTCTCATTAAGGAAAAACTGTTTTTT	CASSQEPDPLIKEKLFF
TRBV4-1	TRBJ1-6	NA	NA	TGCGCCAGCAGCCATACCGGGACTGAAAGAAATTCACCCCTCCACTTT	CASSHTGTERNSPLHF
TRBV14	TRBJ2-2	TRBD2	NA	TGTGCCAGCAGTACCGGGGGGAGTTATACCGGGGAGCTGTTTTTT	CASSTGGSYTGELFF
TRBV5-8	TRBJ1-5	TRBD1	NA	TGTGCCAGCAGTTTGTACCCCCGACAGGGCCCATTCCAGCCCCAGCATTTT	CASSLYPRQGPFQPQHF
TRBV7-9	TRBJ2-3	TRBD1	NA	TGTGCCAGCAGCACCGGGACAGGGGGAGATACGCAGTATTTT	CASSTGTGGDTQYF
TRBV6-6	TRBJ1-1	TRBD1	NA	TGTGCCAGCAGCGACAGGGAGGTTCTGCCGCAGACACAAGCTTTCTTT	CASSDREVLPQTQAFF
TRBV5-1	TRBJ2-2	TRBD1	NA	TGCGCCAGCAGCTTCGACAGGGCAATCGGGGAGCTGTTTTTT	CASSFDRAIGELFF
TRBV7-2	TRBJ1-3	NA	NA	TGTGCCAGCAGCTTAGGGCCAGGGGTGGGAAACACCATATATTTT	CASSLGPGVGNTIYF
TRBV10-3	TRBJ2-7	TRBD1	NA	TGTGCCACGCACCCGGGACAGGGGGGTTGGTACGAGCAGTACTTC	CATHPGQGGWYEQYF